The clone carrying this T cell receptor (beta chain) was detected many times. What it binds is unknown. The sample belongs to a study of T cell repertoires in cytomegalovirus infection. About the research overall: The authors used CMV epitopes that were HLA-C-restricted (recently identified) and HLA-B-restricted (well studied).

The V end lost 1 base, the J end lost 2 bases, and 13 bases lay between the germline ends. CDR1 SGHVS and CDR2 FQNEAQ come from the germline V gene. The CDR3 runs to 16 residues. TCRdb reprocessed the reads with MiXCR, giving one entry per CDR3 protein. The table has approximately 770,000 distinct CDR3 sequences, almost 30% seen once. Study conclusions and caveats: The ex vivo response was dominated by HLA-C-restricted CMV-specific TCR beta clonotypes.

V and J are TRBV7-8 and TRBJ2-3; possibly TRBD2 for D (6 bases). The receptor comes from a human donor in good health (CMV status not recorded). Some clones in this sample may be carry-over from other donors' samples. The source material was cultured CD8+ T cells from PBMCs, sampled from culture after CMV antigen stimulation. The DNA for the CDR3 is TGTGCCAGCAGCTTAGGGGATTGGGGGGACACAGATACGCAGTATTTT. This gives the protein CASSLGDWGDTDTQYF.